This T cell receptor beta chain was obtained from a study of cytomegalovirus exposure and HLA in healthy donors. Study context: Both the 100 to 150 validation repertoires and the 666 first-cohort repertoires used the same platform, as reported by a later analysis. Findings and limits, study-wide: Most TCRs appeared rarely, but some public TCRs recurred in many donors. Using the classifier, cytomegalovirus status was reportedly diagnosed with high specificity and sensitivity.

Turning to this clone: Its antigen is as yet unknown.

Germline CDR1 is GTSNPN and CDR2 is SVGIG (reference sequence). The CDR3 loop spans 14 amino acids. V lost 8 bases and J 2 bases, leaving 15 bases between the germline ends. TCRdb keeps only in-frame clones here, not all; method: immunoSEQ multiplex PCR. Among some 210,000 clones listed, around 86% were seen once. The sample consisted of PBMCs. The TCR originated in a woman in her late teens or twenties in good health and CMV-seropositive. This chain connects TRBV30 to TRBJ2-2, with D unclear. This CDR3 is CALPSPLNTGELFF. The CDR3, as DNA: TGTGCCCTTCCGTCCCCCCTTAACACCGGGGAGCTGTTTTTT.